This T cell receptor beta chain is from a study of HIV-infected patients and healthy controls (dated by TCRdb to about 2014). With respect to the entire study: CD4 counts rose modestly but significantly in about 85% of the 16 patients after three months of therapy, yet stayed below normal ranges. The CD4:CD8 ratio rose slightly, whereas CD8 counts showed no consistent shift during early therapy. Viral load became undetectable in about 65% of the 16 patients by the second bleed and in all patients after a further year of therapy. Overall T-cell lymphocytopenia was not observed in the patients, and no significant difference from controls was found in total CDR3 counts per chain. The question the study tested was whether immune perturbation and reconstitution could be captured by deep TCR repertoire sequencing of small blood samples from HIV patients.

General study outcomes and caveats: In the samples, alpha-beta chain pairing was left undetermined. A major limit on how widely the findings apply, in the view of the authors, was that only sixteen HIV-infected individuals were processed. MAIT cell alpha-chain CDR3s were present at high frequency in healthy controls but severely depleted in HIV+ repertoires. Compared with untreated HIV+ repertoires, healthy control repertoires had roughly threefold more distinct CDR3s and higher Shannon diversity. HIV-infected repertoires had significantly higher mean Gini indices than controls, possibly reflecting oligoclonality. The study cohorts differed slightly in age and sex profile, but those differences did not account for the observed differences in diversity. Differing numbers of distinct sequences in patients and controls hindered comparison, and size-matching assigned excessive weight to rare events in the HIV-infected data. In the study, no determination of donor HLA types was made. Treated samples reflected only around 14 weeks of therapy, arguably too short to observe immune reconstitution given low adult thymic output. The dynamics of distinct T-cell subpopulations could not be separated, and sequencing depth was restricted, because whole blood was used. In HIV-infected patients, the apparent post-therapy recovery of the Gini index was not replicated in size-matched repertoire data. Compared with controls, HIV-infected patients showed significantly different mean usage of eight alpha and eight beta V genes. Both the Jaccard index and the count of highly shared sequences showed that healthy controls shared more CDR3s between individuals than HIV+ patients did. Most CMV-associated CDR3s became more frequent during therapy, although their change was not significant, whereas HIV-associated CDR3s showed a significant decrease in frequency.

This clonotype was recorded many times. Its antigen target is currently unknown. Base qualities were left out, and no much larger clone turns up one base away. Follow-up blood from HIV-infected patients was collected roughly three months, about 14 weeks, after antiretroviral therapy began. Since whole blood was used without any cell fractionation, the repertoire reflected all peripheral T cells in unsorted form. For RNA extraction, 2 to 2.5 ml of peripheral blood was collected into Tempus tubes. Patients were deemed ineligible for enrollment if they had febrile or AIDS-related illness, tumors, hepatitis B or C coinfection, immunomodulatory therapy, recent vaccination or treatment interruptions. The TURBO-DNase kit was used to remove leftover genomic DNA, and GLOBINclear was used to deplete globin mRNA. Using SuperScript III with primers targeting the alpha and beta constant regions, around 500 ng of RNA was reverse transcribed. Separate libraries for the alpha and beta chains were generated through chain-specific third strand synthesis that incorporated multiplexing indices. The protocol used a single primer pair to amplify all rearrangements within a chain, which avoided primer bias, and attached molecular barcodes to each cDNA molecule. The SP2 sequencing primer site and a random hexamer were carried on a 5' RACE adapter, to which purified cDNA was joined by T4 RNA Ligase 1. The authors primed second strand synthesis from the SP2 site with Phusion polymerase and used slow temperature ramps to favor optimal annealing. Two random hexamer sequences, both added before amplification and joined together, made up the 12-nucleotide barcode of each molecule. A short first PCR added P5 and P7 adapter elements plus a second index, followed by a roughly 23-cycle amplification PCR with P5s and P7 primers. A total of around 27 PCR cycles were applied to the libraries, which were quantified on a Qubit, sized on a Bioanalyzer, and diluted to 4 to 4.5 nM. Sequencing of the normalized libraries was done on an Illumina MiSeq using 2 x 250 paired-end kits. Reverse transcription reactions underwent purification over MinElute columns, with elution into 10 ul Tris-Cl. Adapter ligations were incubated for 20 to 25 hours at 16 degrees C and subsequently purified with AMPure XP beads at a 1:1 ratio. As for the original processing: Demultiplexed FASTQ files were processed with a modified Decombinator that output V, J, insert and barcode information. Sequences that shared a barcode but differed from the dominant sequence were discarded as errors, and original cDNA molecules were estimated by counting barcodes clustered at Levenshtein distance 3. For downstream analyses, the R packages ineq, vegan, igraph and RCytoscape were used, along with IMGT nomenclature and CDR3 definitions. To avoid skew from clonal expansion, each TCR was counted once, and V gene usage was computed over distinct sequences. Similarity networks connected unique CDR3 amino acid sequences within a donor whenever two sequences differed by a single Levenshtein edit. The authors compiled published HIV-specific CDR3s (approximately 86 alpha, fewer than 800 beta) and CMV-specific CDR3s (about 13 alpha, fewer than 300 beta) and searched for them in the repertoires. Random subsampling to size-matched repertoires showed patients' decreased diversity was not caused by their lower sequence numbers. The raw public reads went through TCRdb reprocessing: fastp at Q25, MiXCR clone calling, in-frame beta chains kept. Rows are unified per CDR3 protein, each entry keeping the most common DNA and genes. What appears here as the V and J calls and clone size reflects TCRdb's work, not the paper's. The sample includes about 15,000 distinct CDR3 sequences, with roughly 12% observed a single time. About 37% of the sample lies in the top ten.

The CDR3 spans 13 residues, from the cysteine through the phenylalanine. Only the CDR3 DNA stays, 39 bases, in frame from base 1. As encoded in the germline V gene, CDR1 is MNHNS while CDR2 is SASEGT. The V and J ends are trimmed by 3 bases and 4 bases, leaving 9 bases between them. Recombination linked TRBV6-1 to TRBJ1-2; the D gene is not confidently resolved. Sequences were derived from blood, sampled during antiretroviral therapy. This clonotype was sampled from an adult with HIV infection. The donor label of this sample is uncertain. The CDR3 has the sequence CASSEGRVYGYTF. The DNA reads TGTGCCAGCAGTGAGGGCAGAGTCTATGGCTACACCTTC.